Below, one T cell receptor (beta chain) is given with its context. Its antigen is currently unknown. This sample is drawn from a study of OX40 agonist ivuxolimab in advanced cancers. Study as a whole: Ivuxolimab is a fully human IgG2 antibody that activates OX40 (CD134). Overall study results and limits: On average, a greater number of expanded clones characterised CD8+ T cells relative to CD4+. Relatively little clonal expansion, among the lowest observed, appeared in partial responders at 0.1-3.0 mg/kg.

Sequencing was performed with immunoSEQ multiplex PCR; in TCRdb, only in-frame clones are kept and a portion is missing. This sample carries tens of thousands of clones, roughly 90% of them seen once, and the ten largest clones take around 0.3%. The CDR3 covers 17 residues. The germline V gene has CDR1 SNHLY and CDR2 FYNNEI. Losses at the gene ends were 8 bases for V and 1 base for J; bases not matched to a gene: 16. Sequencing was performed on CD4+ or CD8+ T cells sorted from blood, taken in a trial of the OX40 agonist ivuxolimab. The chain has TRBV2 and TRBJ2-7; the match to TRBD2 covers 8 bases. This receptor was taken from an adult with an advanced solid tumor such as melanoma, head and neck, liver or kidney cancer. This CDR3 is CASLSGAGVLRSYEQYF. The CDR3 nucleotides read TGTGCCAGCCTAAGTGGAGCGGGAGTACTAAGGTCCTACGAGCAGTACTTC. Filled out from reference TRBV2 and TRBJ2-7, the complete variable domain reads EPEVTQTPSHQVTQMGQEVILRCVPISNHLYFYWYRQILGQKVEFLVSFYNNEISEKSEIFDDQFSVERPDGSNFTLKIRSTKLEDSAMYFCASLSGAGVLRSYEQYFGPGTRLTVT.